Included here is one TCR beta chain sequence, with context. The sample comes from a study of blood T cell repertoires in COVID-19. Original analysis: Amplification from reference gene primers served as the basis for estimated nucleated cell counts. Profiled with immunoSEQ multiplex PCR; TCRdb holds only in-frame clones, not every one. V and J calls and clone size are as listed in that table; D and trimming were resolved from the DNA. The data hold 250,000 or so clones, with roughly 90% observed a single time. The sample was PBMCs or T cells enriched from blood (not recorded which). This receptor was obtained from a man aged 35 to 55 who had recovered from COVID-19.

The CDR3 nucleotides are TGTGCCAGCAGCACGAACAGGGTTCCGGTGGAGCAGTACTTC. Residues: CASSTNRVPVEQYF. The chain links TRBV7-9 to TRBJ2-7; perhaps TRBD1 as D (6 bases). V lost 5 bases and J lost 7, with 18 bases in between. Germline V gene sequence: CDR1 SEHNR, CDR2 FQNEAQ (reference sequence). The CDR3 totals 14 residues.